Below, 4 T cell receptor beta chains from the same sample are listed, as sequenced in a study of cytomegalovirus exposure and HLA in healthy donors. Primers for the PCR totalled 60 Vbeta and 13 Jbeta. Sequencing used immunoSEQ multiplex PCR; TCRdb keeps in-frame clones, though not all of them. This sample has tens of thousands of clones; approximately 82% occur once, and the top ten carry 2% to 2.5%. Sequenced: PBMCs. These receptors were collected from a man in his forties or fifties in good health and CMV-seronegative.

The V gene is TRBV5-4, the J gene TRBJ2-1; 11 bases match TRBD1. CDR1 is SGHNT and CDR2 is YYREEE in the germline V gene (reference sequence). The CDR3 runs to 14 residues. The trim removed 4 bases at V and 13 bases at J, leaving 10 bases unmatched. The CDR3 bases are TGTGCCAGCAGCAGCCGGACAGGGGGCTTCTCCCAGTTCTTC. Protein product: CASSSRTGGFSQFF.

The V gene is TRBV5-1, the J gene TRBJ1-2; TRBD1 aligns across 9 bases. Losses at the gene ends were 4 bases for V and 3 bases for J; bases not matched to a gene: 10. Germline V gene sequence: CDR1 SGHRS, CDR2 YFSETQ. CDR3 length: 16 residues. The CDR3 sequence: CASSPGTGRIDYGYTF. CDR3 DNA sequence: TGCGCCAGCAGCCCGGGGACAGGGAGAATCGACTATGGCTACACCTTC. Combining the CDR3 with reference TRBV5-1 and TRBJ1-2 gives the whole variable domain KAGVTQTPRYLIKTRGQQVTLSCSPISGHRSVSWYQQTPGQGLQFLFEYFSETQRNKGNFPGRFSGRQFSNSRSEMNVSTLELGDSALYLCASSPGTGRIDYGYTFGSGTRLTVV.

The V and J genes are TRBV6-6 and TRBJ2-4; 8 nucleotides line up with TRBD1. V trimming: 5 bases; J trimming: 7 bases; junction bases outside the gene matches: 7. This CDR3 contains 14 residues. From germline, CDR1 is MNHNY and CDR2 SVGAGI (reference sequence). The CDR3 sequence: CASSPGQGVNIQYF. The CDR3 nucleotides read TGTGCCAGCAGTCCCGGACAGGGAGTGAACATTCAGTACTTC.

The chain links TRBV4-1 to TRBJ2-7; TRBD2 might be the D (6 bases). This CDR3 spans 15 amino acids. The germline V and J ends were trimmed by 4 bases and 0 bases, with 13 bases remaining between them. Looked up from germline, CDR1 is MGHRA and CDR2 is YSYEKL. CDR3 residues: CASSLHSTSSYEQYF. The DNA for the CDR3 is TGCGCCAGCAGCCTCCACTCGACTAGCTCCTACGAGCAGTACTTC.